Presented here are 2 T cell receptor beta chains from one specimen sequenced in a study of OX40 agonist ivuxolimab in advanced cancers. The library was produced with the immunoSEQ multiplex PCR assay. TCRdb holds this immuneACCESS table with in-frame rearrangements only. Some clones are missing; in checked studies, unresolved V genes explain under half, and the rest has no known cause. Across this sample there are about 48,000 clones, with 82% seen only once. Less than 2% of the sample is held by the ten biggest clonotypes. Material: CD4+ or CD8+ T cells sorted from blood, obtained in a trial of the OX40 agonist ivuxolimab. The receptors originated from an adult with an advanced solid tumor such as melanoma, head and neck, liver or kidney cancer.

V gene TRBV19 combines with J gene TRBJ1-2; 7 positions agree with TRBD1. This CDR3 contains 15 residues. J gave up 4 bases and V 3 bases, and 8 bases lay outside the gene matches. Germline V CDR1 and CDR2: LNHDA, SQIVND (reference sequence). Here the CDR3 DNA reads TGTGCCAGTAGTATTGGAGACAGGGTGCTCTATGGCTACACCTTC. Translated: CASSIGDRVLYGYTF. Full variable domain (outside the CDR3, taken from reference TRBV19 and TRBJ1-2): DGGITQSPKYLFRKEGQNVTLSCEQNLNHDAMYWYRQDPGQGLRLIYYSQIVNDFQKGDIAEGYSVSREKKESFPLTVTSAQKNPTAFYLCASSIGDRVLYGYTFGSGTRLTVV.

The chain uses TRBV10-3 and TRBJ1-2; D may be TRBD1 (5 bases). V gave up 3 bases and J gave up 4 bases, with 12 bases separating them. CDR1 is ENHRY and CDR2 is SYGVKD in the germline V gene. This CDR3 is built from 14 residues. The CDR3 here is CAISEIGGGYGYTF. DNA for the CDR3: TGTGCCATCAGTGAAATCGGGGGAGGCTATGGCTACACCTTC.